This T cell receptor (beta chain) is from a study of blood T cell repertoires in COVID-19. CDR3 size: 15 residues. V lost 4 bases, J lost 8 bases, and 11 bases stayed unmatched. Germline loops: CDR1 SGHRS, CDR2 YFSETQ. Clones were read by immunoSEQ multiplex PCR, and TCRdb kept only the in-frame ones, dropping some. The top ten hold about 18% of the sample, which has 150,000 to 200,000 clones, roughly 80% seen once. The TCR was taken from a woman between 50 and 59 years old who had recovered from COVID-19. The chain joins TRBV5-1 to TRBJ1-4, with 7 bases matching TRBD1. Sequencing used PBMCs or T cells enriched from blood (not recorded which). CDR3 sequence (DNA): TGCGCCAGCAGCCTCGGGGAAGGGGGCCGGGAAAAACTGTTTTTT. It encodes CASSLGEGGREKLFF.